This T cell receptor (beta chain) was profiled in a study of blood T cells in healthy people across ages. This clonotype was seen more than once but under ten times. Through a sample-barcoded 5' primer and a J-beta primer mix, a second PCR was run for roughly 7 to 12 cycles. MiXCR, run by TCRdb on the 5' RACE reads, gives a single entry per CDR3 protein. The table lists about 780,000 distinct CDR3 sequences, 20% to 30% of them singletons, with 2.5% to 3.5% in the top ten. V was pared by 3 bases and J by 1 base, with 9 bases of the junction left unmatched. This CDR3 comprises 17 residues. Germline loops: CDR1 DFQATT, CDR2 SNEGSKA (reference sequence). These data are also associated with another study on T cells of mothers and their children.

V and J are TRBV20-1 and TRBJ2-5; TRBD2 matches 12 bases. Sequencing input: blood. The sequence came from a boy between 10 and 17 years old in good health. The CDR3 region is CSARGQGLAGTQETQYF. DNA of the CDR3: TGCAGTGCTAGGGGGCAGGGACTAGCGGGTACCCAAGAGACCCAGTACTTC.